These 21 T cell receptor beta chains were all obtained from the same sample, sequenced in a study of CD8+ T cells in alopecia areata. Once RNA had been extracted, it was reverse transcribed into cDNA to act as the sequencing template. The repertoire was sequenced with immunoSEQ multiplex PCR; TCRdb's copy has only in-frame clones and lacks some. The top ten clones hold 14% to 15% of a sample with approximately 180,000 clones, around 50% of them seen once. This sample comprised CD4+ T cells sorted from blood, obtained at week 0. These TCRs come from a human donor with alopecia areata.

The gene calls are TRBV4-2 and TRBJ1-6; D call uncertain. Deletions cut 3 bases from V and 7 bases from J, with 4 bases between. Germline V CDR1 and CDR2: LGHNA, YNFKEQ. The CDR3 is 12 residues long. Here the CDR3 DNA reads TGTGCCAGCAGCCAGGAGAATTCACCCCTCCACTTT. Translating it yields CASSQENSPLHF.

V is TRBV5-1 and J is TRBJ2-7; the match to TRBD2 covers 8 bases. V trimming: 9 bases; J trimming: 5 bases; junction bases outside the gene matches: 13. Germline CDR1 and CDR2: SGHRS and YFSETQ. The CDR3 is made up of 14 amino acids. The CDR3 coding sequence is TGCGCCAATCCTACATTCGGGACTAGTGACGAGCAGTACTTC. It translates to CANPTFGTSDEQYF. Together with reference TRBV5-1 and TRBJ2-7, the CDR3 gives the full variable domain: KAGVTQTPRYLIKTRGQQVTLSCSPISGHRSVSWYQQTPGQGLQFLFEYFSETQRNKGNFPGRFSGRQFSNSRSEMNVSTLELGDSALYLCANPTFGTSDEQYFGPGTRLTVT.

A few counts support this clone. This sequence joins TRBV30 and TRBJ2-5; unclear D gene. Per the germline V gene, CDR1 is GTSNPN and CDR2 is SVGIG (reference sequence). Trimming shortened V by 1 base and J by 10 bases, and 16 bases separated the two germline ends. The CDR3 extends over 13 amino acids. CDR3 in DNA: TGTGCCTGGAGTGGGTCGGCCCCTGGCATCCAGTACTTC. This codes for CAWSGSAPGIQYF.

The chain links TRBV12-5 to TRBJ1-6; 8 positions agree with TRBD1. CDR1 and CDR2 from the germline V gene are LGHNT and FRNRAP. This CDR3 contains 18 residues. Losses at the gene ends were 1 base for V and 7 bases for J; bases not matched to a gene: 12. The CDR3 spells CASGLEAGGVSGNSPLHF. Here the CDR3 DNA reads TGTGCTAGTGGTTTGGAGGCAGGGGGCGTCTCTGGGAATTCACCCCTCCACTTT.

This clone was found a few times. This chain joins TRBV23-1 and TRBJ2-2, with 8 bases fitting TRBD2. TRBV23-1 is an ORF for which the function is uncertain. Trimming removed 0 bases from V and 9 bases from J; junction bases left unmatched: 24. The length of the CDR3 is 21 residues. The CDR3 loop is CASSQSWRGALARSIRRELFF. Written as DNA, the CDR3 is TGCGCCAGCAGTCAATCCTGGCGGGGGGCCCTAGCGCGCAGTATTCGCAGGGAGCTGTTTTTT.

The rearrangement links TRBV5-6 to TRBJ1-5; 7 bases align to TRBD1. The V gene end was trimmed by 3 bases and the J gene end by 0 bases; junction bases not matched to a gene: 9. Germline assignment: CDR1 SGHDT and CDR2 YYEEEE. This CDR3 comprises 17 residues. In DNA form, the CDR3 reads TGTGCCAGCAGCTCGATCCGGGACAGCAATAGCAATCAGCCCCAGCATTTT. Translation: CASSSIRDSNSNQPQHF. Using reference TRBV5-6 and TRBJ1-5 for the parts outside the CDR3, the full variable domain is DAGVTQSPTHLIKTRGQQVTLRCSPKSGHDTVSWYQQALGQGPQFIFQYYEEEERQRGNFPDRFSGHQFPNYSSELNVNALLLGDSALYLCASSSIRDSNSNQPQHFGDGTRLSIL.

Only a few counts were recorded for this clone. This chain connects TRBV29-1 to TRBJ2-3; D not resolved. Trimming pared 4 bases from V and 5 bases from J, leaving 13 bases between. The CDR3 loop spans 13 amino acids. CDR1 is SQVTM, CDR2 ANQGSEA, per germline. The DNA for the CDR3 is TGCAGCGTTGTAGTTAACATCGGAGATACGCAGTATTTT. This gives the protein CSVVVNIGDTQYF.

The V and J genes are TRBV30 and TRBJ2-5; 7 nucleotides align to TRBD1. The germline gives CDR1 GTSNPN, CDR2 SVGIG (reference sequence). The CDR3 contains 15 residues. The V segment lost 5 bases and the J segment 5 bases; nucleotides outside the gene matches: 14. CDR3 DNA sequence: TGTGCCTGGCATCCAGGGGGATTTCGGACGGAGACCCAGTACTTC. It is translated as CAWHPGGFRTETQYF.

This chain uses TRBV2 with TRBJ1-6, with a tentative D call TRBD1 (5 bases). Germline V gene lookup returns CDR1 SNHLY and CDR2 FYNNEI. Trimming left V 8 bases short and J 9 bases short, with 14 bases between. The CDR3 spans 13 residues. The CDR3 DNA follows: TGTGCCAGCGGTCTGCAGGGTGGTTCACCCCTCCACTTT. It translates to CASGLQGGSPLHF.

The chain is built from TRBV13 and TRBJ2-6; D call uncertain. Trimming pared 3 bases from V and 0 bases from J, leaving 9 bases between. There are 16 residues in the CDR3. Germline V gene lookup returns CDR1 PRHDT and CDR2 FYEKMQ (reference sequence). For the CDR3, the DNA is TGTGCCAGCAGCTTGCAGTTTGGCTCTGGGGCCAACGTCCTGACTTTC. As protein: CASSLQFGSGANVLTF. The entire variable domain, with the rest obtained from reference TRBV13 and TRBJ2-6, is as follows: AAGVIQSPRHLIKEKRETATLKCYPIPRHDTVYWYQQGPGQDPQFLISFYEKMQSDKGSIPDRFSAQQFSDYHSELNMSSLELGDSALYFCASSLQFGSGANVLTFGAGSRLTVL.

The J gene is TRBJ2-4, the V gene TRBV30, with D unclear. Germline CDR1 reads GTSNPN; CDR2 reads SVGIG (reference sequence). CDR3 length equals 16 residues. Trimming shortened V by 0 bases and J by 3 bases, and 15 bases separated the two germline ends. CDR3 nucleotides: TGTGCCTGGAGTGTAGGATGGGAAGGGAACAAAAACATTCAGTACTTC. It specifies CAWSVGWEGNKNIQYF.

The table lists this clone with a few counts. The J gene is TRBJ2-1, the V gene TRBV5-4; tentative D call: TRBD2 (6 bases). The V end was cut by 5 bases, the J end by 7 bases, with 16 bases between. Germline assignment: CDR1 SGHNT and CDR2 YYREEE (reference sequence). The length of the CDR3 is 14 residues. DNA for the CDR3: TGTGCCAGCAGACTGCTTGGGGGGACTAATGAGCAGTTCTTC. This codes for CASRLLGGTNEQFF.

This rearrangement joins TRBV2 to TRBJ1-2; D possibly corresponds to TRBD1 (6 bases). This CDR3 has 14 amino acids. In germline, CDR1 is SNHLY, CDR2 FYNNEI. Trimming took 8 bases from V and 4 from J, leaving 17 bases between them. CDR3 residues: CASQERQVIYGYTF. The CDR3 DNA is TGTGCCAGCCAAGAGAGACAGGTTATCTATGGCTACACCTTC.

There are a few counts of this clone. The rearrangement joins TRBV7-9 to TRBJ2-7; 7 nucleotides align to TRBD1. There are 14 residues in the CDR3. From germline, CDR1 is SEHNR and CDR2 FQNEAQ (reference sequence). V dropped 4 bases and J dropped 4; count of bases not matched to a gene: 7. DNA for the CDR3: TGTGCCAGCAGCTCGGAGGACAGGAGATACGAGCAGTACTTC. This gives the protein CASSSEDRRYEQYF.

The rearrangement joins TRBV9 to TRBJ1-2; D not resolved. V was clipped by 0 bases and J by 4 bases, with 10 bases between them. The CDR3 has 14 residues. The germline gives CDR1 SGDLS, CDR2 YYNGEE. CDR3 in amino acids: CASSVDGRGYGYTF. The CDR3 coding sequence is TGTGCCAGCAGCGTAGACGGGCGCGGCTATGGCTACACCTTC. Looking up the rest from reference TRBV9 and TRBJ1-2 gives the full variable domain: DSGVTQTPKHLITATGQRVTLRCSPRSGDLSVYWYQQSLDQGLQFLIQYYNGEERAKGNILERFSAQQFPDLHSELNLSSLELGDSALYFCASSVDGRGYGYTFGSGTRLTVV.

The chain employs TRBV30 and TRBJ1-1; D unclear. The CDR3 extends over 12 amino acids. From germline, CDR1 is GTSNPN and CDR2 SVGIG (reference sequence). Between the trimmed V and J ends, which lost 5 bases and 6 bases, there was a span of 13 bases. The CDR3 sequence is CAWWRRGPEAFF. DNA of the CDR3: TGTGCCTGGTGGAGGCGAGGACCTGAAGCTTTCTTT.

This clone was recorded a few times. The V and J genes are TRBV19 and TRBJ2-6; D gene uncertain. Germline V CDR1 and CDR2: LNHDA, SQIVND (reference sequence). This CDR3 is built from 13 residues. Trimming stripped 9 bases from V and 2 bases from J, with 8 bases between. The CDR3 protein is CARPEPGANVLTF. The DNA for the CDR3 is TGTGCCAGACCCGAACCTGGGGCCAACGTCCTGACTTTC.

This clone was picked up a small number of times. V and J are TRBV11-2 and TRBJ2-3; the D gene is possibly TRBD1 (6 bases). Germline assignment: CDR1 SGHAT and CDR2 FQNNGV. This CDR3 is built from 14 residues. Between the trimmed V and J ends, which lost 2 bases and 2 bases, there was a span of 8 bases. The CDR3, as DNA: TGTGCCAGCAGCTTAACAGGGTACACAGATACGCAGTATTTT. Translation gives CASSLTGYTDTQYF.

This chain uses TRBV29-1 with TRBJ1-2; 7 positions match TRBD1. Germline V CDR1 and CDR2: SQVTM, ANQGSEA. The CDR3 contains 12 residues. V was clipped by 7 bases and J by 10 bases; unmatched bases: 12. In DNA, the CDR3 is TGCAGCGGGGGAGGGACAGAGAATGTCTACACCTTC. Its protein is CSGGGTENVYTF. The whole variable domain, filled in from reference TRBV29-1 and TRBJ1-2, reads SAVISQKPSRDICQRGTSLTIQCQVDSQVTMMFWYRQQPGQSLTLIATANQGSEATYESGFVIDKFPISRPNLTFSTLTVSNMSPEDSSIYLCSGGGTENVYTFGSGTRLTVV.

J is TRBJ2-2 and V is TRBV4-1; TRBD1 agrees at 7 bases. Trimming cost V 6 bases and J 5 bases; bases outside gene matches: 6. This CDR3 comprises 14 residues. Germline V gene data show CDR1 as MGHRA and CDR2 as YSYEKL. The CDR3: CASSRTGATGELFF. CDR3 nucleotide sequence: TGCGCCAGCAGTAGAACAGGGGCGACCGGGGAGCTGTTTTTT.

The rearrangement uses TRBV7-9 and TRBJ1-5; D is unclear. V gave up 1 base and J gave up 5 bases, with 6 bases separating them. CDR3 length equals 13 residues. CDR1 and CDR2 (germline): SEHNR, FQNEAQ (reference sequence). The CDR3 protein is CASSLVGDQPQHF. CDR3 nucleotides: TGTGCCAGCAGCTTAGTCGGGGATCAGCCCCAGCATTTT.